This entry describes one T cell receptor (beta chain). The data were taken from a study of graft-versus-host responses after intestinal transplantation. Study as a whole: Recipients had multivisceral, liver-intestinal, or isolated intestinal transplants.

Losses at the gene ends were 5 bases for V and 3 bases for J; bases not matched to a gene: 7. Germline V gives CDR1 MNHNY, CDR2 SVGAGI (reference sequence). The CDR3 consists of 15 residues. Sequencing was performed with immunoSEQ multiplex PCR; in TCRdb, only in-frame clones are kept and a portion is missing. The sample includes fewer than 25,000 clones, approximately 39% of them seen just once. The sequences come from alloreactive CD4+ T cells from a mixed lymphocyte reaction culture, collected before transplantation. Specified subset: CFSE-low proliferating T cells sorted from roughly six-day pre-transplant mixed lymphocyte reaction (GvH or HvG direction). The receptor was isolated from a human patient who was an organ donor for intestinal transplantation. The chain links TRBV6-6 to TRBJ1-1, with 9 nucleotides matching TRBD1. CDR3 coding DNA: TGTGCCAGCAGTGACCCGGGACAGGGACACACTGAAGCTTTCTTT. Translated: CASSDPGQGHTEAFF.